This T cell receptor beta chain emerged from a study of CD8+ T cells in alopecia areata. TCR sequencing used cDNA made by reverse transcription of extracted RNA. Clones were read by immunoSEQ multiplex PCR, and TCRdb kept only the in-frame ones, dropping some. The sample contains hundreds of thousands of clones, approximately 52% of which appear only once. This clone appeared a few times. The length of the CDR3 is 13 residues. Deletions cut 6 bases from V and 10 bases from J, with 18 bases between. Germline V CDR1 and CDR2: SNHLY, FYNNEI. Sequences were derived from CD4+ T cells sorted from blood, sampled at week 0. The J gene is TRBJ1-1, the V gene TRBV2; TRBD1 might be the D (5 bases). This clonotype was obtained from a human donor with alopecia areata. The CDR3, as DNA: TGTGCCAGCAGACTCCCCCCAGGGACCAGAGCTTTCTTT. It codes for CASRLPPGTRAFF.